These T cell receptor beta chains were read from a single sample in a study of T cells after posttransplantation cyclophosphamide. Profiled with immunoSEQ multiplex PCR; TCRdb holds only in-frame clones, not every one. The data show some 4,500 clones, approximately 57% seen once. The specimen sequenced was memory CD8+ T cells sorted from blood. These receptors originate from a woman aged 60-75 years in good health, CMV-negative, and a related stem cell transplant donor. The CDR3 runs from the conserved cysteine through the conserved F or W. The D gene is left open where the match is weak. The size field is filled for only some rows; it gives once, few, many or a size class.

TRBJ2-7,-,TRBV6-5,TRBD1,TGTGCCAGCAATTACAGGGGTGTGAAGGAGCAGTACTTC,CASNYRGVKEQYF
TRBJ2-2,-,TRBV6-1,-,TGTGCCAGCATACCAGGGGAGTTGACCGGGGAGCTGTTTTTT,CASIPGELTGELFF
TRBJ1-2,medium-sized,TRBV10-3,TRBD1,TGTGCCATCAGTGACCCCTCGGGGACAGGGGATAACTATGGCTACACCTTC,CAISDPSGTGDNYGYTF
TRBJ2-7,few,TRBV2,-,TGTGCCAGCAGTGGTCTAGCGAACGAGCAGTACTTC,CASSGLANEQYF
TRBJ1-5,-,TRBV2,TRBD1,TGTGCCAGCAGACCGGGACAGGGATCCGGCAATCAGCCCCAGCATTTT,CASRPGQGSGNQPQHF
TRBJ2-1,-,TRBV7-9,-,TGTGCCAGCAGGGGCACACAGTGGGAGCAGTTCTTC,CASRGTQWEQFF
TRBJ2-7,-,TRBV6-1,-,TGTGCCAGCAGTGAAGGGAGAGGGTTCTACGAGCAGTACTTC,CASSEGRGFYEQYF
TRBJ2-1,-,TRBV4-2,TRBD2,TGTGCCAGCAGCCAAGATCACCAGCGGGGCGTTGATGAGCAGTTCTTC,CASSQDHQRGVDEQFF
TRBJ2-2,-,TRBV6-1,TRBD1,TGTGCCAGCAGTGCCGACAGGGTTTTTCCCGGGGAGCTGTTTTTT,CASSADRVFPGELFF
TRBJ2-7,-,TRBV5-1,TRBD2,TGCGCCAGCAGCTCTAGAACTAGCGGACCCTACGAGCAGTACTTC,CASSSRTSGPYEQYF
TRBJ2-3,-,TRBV27,TRBD2,TGTGCCAGCAGTTTGGGCGGAGCGGGAGGGCCATCAGTTACGCAGTATTTT,CASSLGGAGGPSVTQYF
TRBJ2-7,-,TRBV28,TRBD2,TGTGCCAGCAGACCCCTCTTGGGGGGGGGCTACGAGCAGTACTTC,CASRPLLGGGYEQYF
TRBJ2-7,few,TRBV5-1,TRBD1,TGCGCCAGCAGCTTGGGTGGGACAGACAACGAGCAGTACTTC,CASSLGGTDNEQYF
TRBJ1-1,few,TRBV7-2,-,TGTGCCAGCAGCTTAGGGGCTGGCACTGAAGCTTTCTTT,CASSLGAGTEAFF
TRBJ2-7,-,TRBV7-9,-,TGTGCCAGCAGCTTAGCAGGGAGGTCCTACGAGCAGTACTTC,CASSLAGRSYEQYF
TRBJ2-7,once,TRBV25-1,-,TGTGCCAGGGCCGAGCAGTACTTC,CARAEQYF
TRBJ1-6,-,TRBV5-4,TRBD1,TGTGCCAGCAGCTCGGGACAGGGGCACTCACCCCTCCACTTT,CASSSGQGHSPLHF
TRBJ2-2,-,TRBV9,-,TGTGCCAGCAGCCCCTTTGACAGGCCCGGGGAGCTGTTTTTT,CASSPFDRPGELFF
TRBJ2-1,-,TRBV5-6,TRBD1,TGTGCCAGCAGCTTCTGGACAGGGGGCAATGAGCAGTTCTTC,CASSFWTGGNEQFF
TRBJ2-6,-,TRBV7-3,-,TGTGCCAGCAGCCCAGCGGTATCTGGGGCCAACGTCCTGACTTTC,CASSPAVSGANVLTF
TRBJ2-7,-,TRBV7-8,-,TGTGCCAGCAGCTTAGGTCTTTGGGCCTCCTACGAGCAGTACTTC,CASSLGLWASYEQYF
TRBJ2-3,few,TRBV7-3,TRBD2,TGTGCCAGCAGCTTAACCCTAGCGGGAGTAACAGATACGCAGTATTTT,CASSLTLAGVTDTQYF
TRBJ1-2,-,TRBV27,-,TGTGCCACCCTCGTGGGGGCCGCGGGTAACTATGGCTACACCTTC,CATLVGAAGNYGYTF
TRBJ2-1,-,TRBV18,-,TGTGCCAGCTCACAGGGTTTCTTAGACTCGGGGGGCCAGGACAATGAGCAGTTCTTC,CASSQGFLDSGGQDNEQFF
TRBJ2-7,-,TRBV27,-,TGTGCCAGCAGTTCCTACTACGAGCAGTACTTC,CASSSYYEQYF
TRBJ2-2,-,TRBV11-2,-,TGTGCCAGCAGGGACACGAACACCGGGGAGCTGTTTTTT,CASRDTNTGELFF
TRBJ1-2,-,TRBV28,-,TGTGCCAGCAACACCCCTCAGGGCTATGGCTACACCTTC,CASNTPQGYGYTF
TRBJ2-7,-,TRBV7-2,TRBD2,TGTGCCAGCAGCTTCCAGTGGGAGGGCCGTACAGAGCAGTACTTC,CASSFQWEGRTEQYF
TRBJ2-7,-,TRBV7-6,-,TGTGCCAGCAGCTTAACGCAGGAACCCTACGAGCAGTACTTC,CASSLTQEPYEQYF
TRBJ2-7,-,TRBV7-6,-,TGTGCCAGCAGCTTGGGTCGGGTGGACTACGAGCAGTACTTC,CASSLGRVDYEQYF
TRBJ1-2,-,TRBV19,-,TGTGCCAGTAGTATGGCCTTGGAGCGCTATGGCTACACCTTC,CASSMALERYGYTF
TRBJ1-2,-,TRBV4-2,-,TGTGCCAGCAGCCAAGGACTATTCCGGGATGGCTACACCTTC,CASSQGLFRDGYTF
TRBJ2-7,medium-sized,TRBV4-3,TRBD2,TGCGCCAGCAGCCAAGTTACCGGGGGGACCTACGAGCAGTACTTC,CASSQVTGGTYEQYF
TRBJ2-1,medium-sized,TRBV19,-,TGTGCTTCACGTGAGTACAATGAGCAGTTCTTC,CASREYNEQFF
TRBJ2-2,-,TRBV27,TRBD1,TGTGCCAGCAGTTTAAAGGGGGCCCGCACCGGGGAGCTGTTTTTT,CASSLKGARTGELFF
TRBJ2-3,-,TRBV5-6,-,TGTGCCAGCAGCGCGGGGACAGATACGCAGTATTTT,CASSAGTDTQYF
TRBJ2-7,-,TRBV28,-,TGTGCCAGCAGTTTCGGGGGACAGCCCCACGAGCAGTACTTC,CASSFGGQPHEQYF
TRBJ2-1,-,TRBV5-4,-,TGTGCCAGCAGCTTGGCCAGGGAACCTTACAATGAGCAGTTCTTC,CASSLAREPYNEQFF
TRBJ2-7,-,TRBV29-1,-,TGCAGCGTTGGAGCCTACGAGCAGTACTTC,CSVGAYEQYF
TRBJ2-1,-,TRBV5-4,TRBD2,TGTGCCATTCTGAGCGGGGGCAATGAGCAGTTCTTC,CAILSGGNEQFF
TRBJ2-5,-,TRBV14,TRBD1,TGTGCCAGCAGCCAAAGCACAGGGGGCCAAGAGACCCAGTACTTC,CASSQSTGGQETQYF
TRBJ2-7,-,TRBV7-2,TRBD2,TGTGCCAGCAGCTCGGGACTAGCGGGGACCTACGAGCAGTACTTC,CASSSGLAGTYEQYF
TRBJ2-3,-,TRBV7-9,TRBD2,TGTGCCAGCAGCTTAGGAGCGGGGGGCAGGGATACGCAGTATTTT,CASSLGAGGRDTQYF
TRBJ2-7,-,TRBV28,-,TGTGCCAGCAGTCTACAGGATTCCTACGAGCAGTACTTC,CASSLQDSYEQYF
TRBJ2-5,-,TRBV28,-,TGTGCCAGCAGTTTGCTGAACGGGACACCGTACCAAGAGACCCAGTACTTC,CASSLLNGTPYQETQYF
TRBJ2-7,-,TRBV9,TRBD1,TGTGCCAGCAGCGTAGATGACAGGGTCCACGAGCAGTACTTC,CASSVDDRVHEQYF
TRBJ1-2,few,TRBV7-9,TRBD1,TGTGCCAGCAGCTCGGGACAGGGGGCGAGCTATGGCTACACCTTC,CASSSGQGASYGYTF
TRBJ2-1,few,TRBV7-3,TRBD2,TGTGCCAGCAGCTTAGATCTGACTAGCGGATACAATGAGCAGTTCTTC,CASSLDLTSGYNEQFF
TRBJ1-1,-,TRBV28,-,TGTGCCAGCAGTTTAACCCTGGACAGTCCCGACGAACAAGCTTTCTTT,CASSLTLDSPDEQAFF
TRBJ2-1,-,TRBV11-3,-,TGTGCCAGCAGCCACGCCAGCGCCTACAATGAGCAGTTCTTC,CASSHASAYNEQFF
TRBJ1-4,few,TRBV27,-,TGTGCCAGCAGTTTGCACGCAGGGCTGGACGAAAAACTGTTTTTT,CASSLHAGLDEKLFF
TRBJ2-5,-,TRBV15,TRBD1,TGTGCCACCAGCAGGGGACAGGGGGCGGCAGAGACCCAGTACTTC,CATSRGQGAAETQYF
TRBJ2-7,few,TRBV7-2,-,TGTGCCAGCAGCCCGGAGGGCCTATCCTACGAGCAGTACTTC,CASSPEGLSYEQYF